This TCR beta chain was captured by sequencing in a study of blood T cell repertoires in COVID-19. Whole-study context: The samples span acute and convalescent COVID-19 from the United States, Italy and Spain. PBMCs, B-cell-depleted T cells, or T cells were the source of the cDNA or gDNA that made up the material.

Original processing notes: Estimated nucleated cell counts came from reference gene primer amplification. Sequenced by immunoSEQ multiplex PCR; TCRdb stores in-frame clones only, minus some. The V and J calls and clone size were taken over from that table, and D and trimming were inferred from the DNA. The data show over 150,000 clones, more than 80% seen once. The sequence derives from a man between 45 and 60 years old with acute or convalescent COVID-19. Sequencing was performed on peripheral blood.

Here the CDR3 reads CASSLYPSQAGVPSPTDTQYF. The CDR3 region has the DNA TGCGCCAGCAGCTTGTACCCCTCTCAAGCGGGAGTTCCCTCGCCCACAGATACGCAGTATTTT. The chain couples TRBV5-1 to TRBJ2-3, with 8 bases identical to TRBD2. This CDR3 has 21 amino acids. Germline V lookup: CDR1 SGHRS, CDR2 YFSETQ. Trimming removed 1 base from V and 2 bases from J; junction bases left unmatched: 21.